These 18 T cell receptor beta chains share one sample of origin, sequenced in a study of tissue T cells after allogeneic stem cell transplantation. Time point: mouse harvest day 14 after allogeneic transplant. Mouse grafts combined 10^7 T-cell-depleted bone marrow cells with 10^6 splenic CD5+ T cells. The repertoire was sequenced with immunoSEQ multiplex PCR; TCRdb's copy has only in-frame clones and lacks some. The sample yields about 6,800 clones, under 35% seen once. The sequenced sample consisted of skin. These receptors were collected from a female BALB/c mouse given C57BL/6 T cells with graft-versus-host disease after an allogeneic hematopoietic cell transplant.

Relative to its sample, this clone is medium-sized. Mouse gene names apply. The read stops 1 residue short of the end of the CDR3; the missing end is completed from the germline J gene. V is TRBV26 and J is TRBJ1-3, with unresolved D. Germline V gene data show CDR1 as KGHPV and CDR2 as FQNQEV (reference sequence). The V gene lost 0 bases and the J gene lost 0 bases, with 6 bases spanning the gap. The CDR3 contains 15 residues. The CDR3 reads CASSLSTHSGNTLYF. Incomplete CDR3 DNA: TGTGCCAGCAGTCTGTCGACTCATTCTGGAAATACGCTCTAT.

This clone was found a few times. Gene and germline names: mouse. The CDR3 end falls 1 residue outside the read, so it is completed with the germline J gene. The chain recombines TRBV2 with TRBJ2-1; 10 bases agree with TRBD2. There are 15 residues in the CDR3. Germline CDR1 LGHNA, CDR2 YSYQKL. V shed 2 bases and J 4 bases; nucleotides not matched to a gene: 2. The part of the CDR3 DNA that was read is TGTGCCAGCAGCCAACAGACTGGGGGGTATGCTGAGCAGTTC. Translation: CASSQQTGGYAEQF. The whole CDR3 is CASSQQTGGYAEQFF.

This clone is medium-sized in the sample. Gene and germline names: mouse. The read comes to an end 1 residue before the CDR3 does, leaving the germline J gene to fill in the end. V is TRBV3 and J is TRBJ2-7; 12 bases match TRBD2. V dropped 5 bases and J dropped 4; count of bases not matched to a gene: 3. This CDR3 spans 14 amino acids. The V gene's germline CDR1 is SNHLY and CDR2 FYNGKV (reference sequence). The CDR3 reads CASSTGTGGYEQYF. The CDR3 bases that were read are TGTGCCAGCAGCACCGGGACTGGGGGGTATGAACAGTAC.

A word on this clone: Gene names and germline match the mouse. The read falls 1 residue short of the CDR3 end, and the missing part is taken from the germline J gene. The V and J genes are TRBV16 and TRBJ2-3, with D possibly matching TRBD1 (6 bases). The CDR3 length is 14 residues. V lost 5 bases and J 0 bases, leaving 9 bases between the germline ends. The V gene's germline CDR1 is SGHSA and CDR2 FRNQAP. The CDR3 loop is CASSPGQSAETLYF. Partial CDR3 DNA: TGTGCAAGCAGCCCAGGACAGAGTGCAGAAACGCTGTAT.

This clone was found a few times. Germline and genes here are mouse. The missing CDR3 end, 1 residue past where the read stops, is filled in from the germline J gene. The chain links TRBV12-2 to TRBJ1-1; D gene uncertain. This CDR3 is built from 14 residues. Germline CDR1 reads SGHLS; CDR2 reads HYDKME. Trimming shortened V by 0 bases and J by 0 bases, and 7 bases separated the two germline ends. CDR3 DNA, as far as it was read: TGTGCCAGCTCTCTCGAATCAGCAAACACAGAAGTCTTC. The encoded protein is CASSLESANTEVF. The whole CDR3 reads CASSLESANTEVFF. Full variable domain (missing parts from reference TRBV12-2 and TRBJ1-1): NSGVVQSPRYIIKGKGERSILKCIPISGHLSVAWYQQTQGQELKFFIQHYDKMERDKGNLPSRFSVQQFDDYHSEMNMSALELEDSAVYFCASSLESANTEVFFGKGTRLTVV.

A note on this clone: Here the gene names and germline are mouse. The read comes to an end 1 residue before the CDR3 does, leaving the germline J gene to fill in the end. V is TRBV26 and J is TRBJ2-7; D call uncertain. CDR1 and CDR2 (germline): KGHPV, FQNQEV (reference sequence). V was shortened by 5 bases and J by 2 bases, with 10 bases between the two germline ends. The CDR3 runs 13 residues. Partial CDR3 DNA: TGTGCCAGCAGTTCCGGACCGACCTATGAACAGTAC. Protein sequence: CASSSGPTYEQY. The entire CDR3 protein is CASSSGPTYEQYF.

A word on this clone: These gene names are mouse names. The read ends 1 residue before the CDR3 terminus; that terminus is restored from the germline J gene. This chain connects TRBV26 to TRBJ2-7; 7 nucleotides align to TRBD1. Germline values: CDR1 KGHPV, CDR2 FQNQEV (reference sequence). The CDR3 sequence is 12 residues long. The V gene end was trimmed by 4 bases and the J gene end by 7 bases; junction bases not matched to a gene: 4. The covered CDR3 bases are TGTGCCAGCAGTCAGTACAGGGGAGAACAGTAC. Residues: CASSQYRGEQY. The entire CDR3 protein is CASSQYRGEQYF.

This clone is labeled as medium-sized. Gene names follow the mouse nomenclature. The CDR3 here is CASSRQYEQYF. The covered CDR3 bases are TGTGCCAGCAGTCGACAGTATGAACAGTAC. V is TRBV15 and J is TRBJ2-7; D possibly corresponds to TRBD1 (5 bases). The CDR3 end falls 1 residue outside the read, so it is completed with the germline J gene. This CDR3 contains 11 residues. Germline CDR1 and CDR2: SGHND and FRSKSL. V gave up 5 bases and J gave up 4 bases, with 6 bases separating them.

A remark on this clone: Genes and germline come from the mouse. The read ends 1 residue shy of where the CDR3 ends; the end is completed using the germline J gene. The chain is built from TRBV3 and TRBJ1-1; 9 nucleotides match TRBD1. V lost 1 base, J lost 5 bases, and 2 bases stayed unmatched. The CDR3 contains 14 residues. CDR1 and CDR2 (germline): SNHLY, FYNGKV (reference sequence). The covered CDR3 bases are TGTGCCAGCAGCTTAGAACAGGGGGCTACAGAAGTCTTC. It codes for CASSLEQGATEVF. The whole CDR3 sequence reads CASSLEQGATEVFF.

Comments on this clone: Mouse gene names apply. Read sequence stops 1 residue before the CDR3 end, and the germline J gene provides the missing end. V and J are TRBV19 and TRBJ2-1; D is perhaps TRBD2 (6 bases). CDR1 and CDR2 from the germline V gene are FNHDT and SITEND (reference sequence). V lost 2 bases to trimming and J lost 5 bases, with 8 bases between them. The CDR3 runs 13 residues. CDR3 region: CASSMSGDAEQFF. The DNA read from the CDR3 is TGTGCCAGCAGTATGTCTGGGGATGCTGAGCAGTTC. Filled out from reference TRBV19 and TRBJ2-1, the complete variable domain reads GGIITQTPKFLIGQEGQKLTLKCQQNFNHDTMYWYRQDSGKGLRLIYYSITENDLQKGDLSEGYDASREKKSSFSLTVTSAQKNEMAVFLCASSMSGDAEQFFGPGTRLTVL.

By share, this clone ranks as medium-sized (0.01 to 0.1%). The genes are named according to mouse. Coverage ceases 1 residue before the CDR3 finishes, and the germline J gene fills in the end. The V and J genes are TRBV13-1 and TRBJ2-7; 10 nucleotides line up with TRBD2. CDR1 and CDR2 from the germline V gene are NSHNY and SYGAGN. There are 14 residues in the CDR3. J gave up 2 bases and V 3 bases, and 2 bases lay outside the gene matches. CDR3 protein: CASSATGGTYEQYF. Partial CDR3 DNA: TGTGCCAGCAGTGCGACTGGGGGGACCTATGAACAGTAC.

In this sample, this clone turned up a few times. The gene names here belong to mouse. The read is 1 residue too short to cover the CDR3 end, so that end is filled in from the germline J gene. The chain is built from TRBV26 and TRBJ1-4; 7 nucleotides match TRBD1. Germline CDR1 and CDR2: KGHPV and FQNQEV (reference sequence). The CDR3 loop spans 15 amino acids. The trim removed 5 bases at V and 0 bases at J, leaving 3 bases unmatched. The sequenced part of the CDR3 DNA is TGTGCCAGCAGTTCAACAGGGGTTTCCAACGAAAGATTATTT. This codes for CASSSTGVSNERLF. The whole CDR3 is CASSSTGVSNERLFF.

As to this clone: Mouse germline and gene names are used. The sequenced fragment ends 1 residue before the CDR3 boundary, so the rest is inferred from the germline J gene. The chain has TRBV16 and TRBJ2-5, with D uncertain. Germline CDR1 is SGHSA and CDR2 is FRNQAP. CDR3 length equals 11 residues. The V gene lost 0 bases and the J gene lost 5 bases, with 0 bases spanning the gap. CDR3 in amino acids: CASSLEDTQYF. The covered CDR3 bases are TGTGCAAGCAGCTTAGAAGACACCCAGTAC.

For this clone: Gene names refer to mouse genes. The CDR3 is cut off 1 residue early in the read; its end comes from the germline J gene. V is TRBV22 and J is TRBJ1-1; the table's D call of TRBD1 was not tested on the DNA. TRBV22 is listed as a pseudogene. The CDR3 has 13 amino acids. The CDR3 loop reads CASSTGGGTEVFF. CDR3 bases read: TGTGCCAGCAGCACAGGGGGCGGCACAGAAGTCTTC.

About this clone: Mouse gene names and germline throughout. CDR3 DNA (partial): TGTGCCAGCTCCCCGGACTGGGGGACTAGTCAAAACACCTTGTAC. Encoded protein: CASSPDWGTSQNTLY. The whole CDR3 protein reads CASSPDWGTSQNTLYF. V and J are TRBV12-1 and TRBJ2-4; 10 bases match TRBD2. From the germline J gene comes the end of the CDR3, since the read stops 1 residue before it. CDR3 length: 16 amino acids. Looked up from germline, CDR1 is SGHSN and CDR2 is HYEKVE. After removal of 4 bases from V and 0 bases from J, the junction contained 6 bases not matched to a gene.

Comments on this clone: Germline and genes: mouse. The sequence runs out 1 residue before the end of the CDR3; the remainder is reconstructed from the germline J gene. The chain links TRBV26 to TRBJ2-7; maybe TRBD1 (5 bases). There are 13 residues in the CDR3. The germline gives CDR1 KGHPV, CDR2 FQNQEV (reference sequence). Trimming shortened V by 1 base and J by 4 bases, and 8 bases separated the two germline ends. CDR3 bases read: TGTGCCAGCAGTCTGTTAGGGGTTTATGAACAGTAC. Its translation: CASSLLGVYEQY. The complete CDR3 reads CASSLLGVYEQYF. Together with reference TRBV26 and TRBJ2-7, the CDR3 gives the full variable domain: NSKVIQTPRYLVKGQGQKAKMRCIPEKGHPVVFWYQQNKNNEFKFLINFQNQEVLQQIDMTEKRFSAECPSNSPCSLEIQSSEAGDSALYLCASSLLGVYEQYFGPGTRLTVL.

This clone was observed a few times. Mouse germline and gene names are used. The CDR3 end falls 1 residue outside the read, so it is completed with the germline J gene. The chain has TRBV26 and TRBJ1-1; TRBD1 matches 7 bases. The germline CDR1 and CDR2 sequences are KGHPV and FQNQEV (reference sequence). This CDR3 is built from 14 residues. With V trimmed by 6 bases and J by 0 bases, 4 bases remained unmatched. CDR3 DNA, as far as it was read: TGTGCCAGCAGATCCGGGACAGCAAACACAGAAGTCTTC. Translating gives CASRSGTANTEVF. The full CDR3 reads CASRSGTANTEVFF.

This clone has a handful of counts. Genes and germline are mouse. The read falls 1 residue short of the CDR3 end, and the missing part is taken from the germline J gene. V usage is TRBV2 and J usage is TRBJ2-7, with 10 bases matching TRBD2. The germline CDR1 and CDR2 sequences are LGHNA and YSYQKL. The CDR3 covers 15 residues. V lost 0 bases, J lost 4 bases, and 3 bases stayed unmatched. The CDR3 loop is CASSQDRTGGYEQYF. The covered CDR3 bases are TGTGCCAGCAGCCAAGATCGGACTGGGGGTTATGAACAGTAC.